The following is a T cell receptor beta chain sequence with its context. Its antigen remains unidentified. Clones were sequenced by immunoSEQ multiplex PCR, and TCRdb holds only the in-frame ones, with some missing. The repertoire includes millions of clones, 85% to 95% of them detected once, and 0.13% sits in the top ten. The data were obtained in a study of shared clonotypes between healthy human individuals. Study-wide results and caveats: Clonotype sharing among the donors was expected to vary with sequencing depth. Some clonotypes were shared by all four sorted-subset donors, while others were not shared. The non-shared ones had lower generation probabilities than the shared ones.

From germline, CDR1 is SNHLY and CDR2 FYNNEI. With V trimmed by 7 bases and J by 5 bases, 5 bases remained unmatched. The CDR3 is 13 residues long. Adult donors, all healthy and HIV-negative, had no recent acute infections or vaccinations. Material: naive CD4+ T cells sorted from blood. Subset: CD45RA+ positively selected. The genes are TRBV2 and TRBJ1-5, with 7 positions matching TRBD1. The receptor was isolated from a young man in good health. CDR3 in amino acids: CASKRQGYQPQHF. CDR3 bases: TGTGCCAGCAAGCGACAGGGATATCAGCCCCAGCATTTT.